This entry lists 8 T cell receptor beta chains sequenced from one sample in a study of blood T cell repertoires in COVID-19. Generated by immunoSEQ multiplex PCR, the TCRdb table keeps only in-frame clones and is missing some. In the table there are 200,000 to 300,000 clones, roughly 79% of which are singletons. Sequencing was carried out using peripheral blood. The receptors stem from a woman aged 80 or older with COVID-19, enrolled during active disease.

The table lists this clone with a few counts. V gene TRBV18 combines with J gene TRBJ1-1, with D unclear. The CDR3 runs 13 residues. V was clipped by 4 bases and J by 2 bases, with 8 bases between them. CDR1 is KGHSH and CDR2 is LQKENI in the germline V gene. The CDR3 DNA follows: TGTGCCAGCTCACTGGGAGAAAACACTGAAGCTTTCTTT. It yields the protein CASSLGENTEAFF. The full variable domain, its missing parts supplied by reference TRBV18 and TRBJ1-1, is NAGVMQNPRHLVRRRGQEARLRCSPMKGHSHVYWYRQLPEEGLKFMVYLQKENIIDESGMPKERFSAEFPKEGPSILRIQQVVRGDSAAYFCASSLGENTEAFFGQGTRLTVV.

The chain has TRBV19 and TRBJ2-7; 10 bases map to TRBD1. CDR1 is LNHDA, CDR2 SQIVND, per germline (reference sequence). The CDR3 covers 17 residues. V shed 1 base, J shed 2 bases, and the junction held 8 bases outside the gene matches. The CDR3 region is CASSIGGTGVATYEQYF. CDR3 bases: TGTGCCAGTAGTATAGGAGGGACAGGGGTTGCGACCTACGAGCAGTACTTC.

The V and J genes are TRBV6-5 and TRBJ1-2; TRBD1 agrees at 8 bases. The CDR3 sequence is 14 residues long. Per germline, CDR1 MNHEY and CDR2 SVGAGI. V lost 7 bases to trimming and J lost 5 bases; unmatched junction nucleotides: 9. CDR3 sequence reads: CASTRTGTYYGYTF. DNA for the CDR3: TGTGCCAGCACTCGGACAGGGACCTATTATGGCTACACCTTC.

This clone was observed a handful of times. The chain is built from TRBV5-8 and TRBJ1-5; 8 bases fit TRBD1. CDR3 length: 15 residues. The V gene end was trimmed by 3 bases and the J gene end by 0 bases; junction bases not matched to a gene: 2. Per germline, CDR1 SGHTS and CDR2 YDEGEE. CDR3 region: CASSWDRFSNQPQHF. CDR3 in DNA: TGTGCCAGCAGCTGGGACAGGTTTAGCAATCAGCCCCAGCATTTT.

The chain is built from TRBV7-8 and TRBJ1-1; 8 bases map to TRBD1. The trim removed 4 bases at V and 6 bases at J, leaving 16 bases unmatched. Germline values: CDR1 SGHVS, CDR2 FQNEAQ. The CDR3 is 17 residues long. The CDR3: CASSSPQLDRERPEAFF. The CDR3 DNA is TGTGCCAGCAGCTCGCCGCAGCTGGACAGGGAGAGACCTGAAGCTTTCTTT.

The chain uses TRBV4-1 and TRBJ1-5; 7 nucleotides match TRBD1. The germline gives CDR1 MGHRA, CDR2 YSYEKL. The CDR3 consists of 16 residues. V lost 0 bases, J lost 3 bases, and 5 bases stayed unmatched. The CDR3 is CASSQDRGGLNQPQHF. The DNA of the CDR3 is TGCGCCAGCAGCCAAGATCGAGGGGGCCTCAATCAGCCCCAGCATTTT.

Notes on this clone: Other DNA sequences from this sample encode an identical CDR3 as well. This chain uses TRBV7-2 with TRBJ2-3; the match to TRBD1 covers 7 bases. CDR3 size: 13 residues. The germline gives CDR1 SGHTA, CDR2 FQGNSA. Trimming at V came to 9 bases and at J to 3 bases, leaving 6 bases not matched to a gene. The CDR3 sequence: CASSPGGTDTQYF. As DNA, the CDR3 is TGTGCCAGTTCTCCAGGGGGAACAGATACGCAGTATTTT.

The chain links TRBV15 to TRBJ2-2; D perhaps matches TRBD2 (5 bases). The germline V and J ends were trimmed by 0 bases and 5 bases, with 10 bases remaining between them. Germline CDR1 and CDR2: LNHNV and YYDKDF (reference sequence). This CDR3 spans 15 amino acids. In DNA, the CDR3 is TGTGCCACCAGCAGAGATAGGGCGGGTACCGGGGAGCTGTTTTTT. It yields the protein CATSRDRAGTGELFF. Using reference TRBV15 and TRBJ2-2 for the parts outside the CDR3, the full variable domain is DAMVIQNPRYQVTQFGKPVTLSCSQTLNHNVMYWYQQKSSQAPKLLFHYYDKDFNNEADTPDNFQSRRPNTSFCFLDIRSPGLGDTAMYLCATSRDRAGTGELFFGEGSRLTVL.